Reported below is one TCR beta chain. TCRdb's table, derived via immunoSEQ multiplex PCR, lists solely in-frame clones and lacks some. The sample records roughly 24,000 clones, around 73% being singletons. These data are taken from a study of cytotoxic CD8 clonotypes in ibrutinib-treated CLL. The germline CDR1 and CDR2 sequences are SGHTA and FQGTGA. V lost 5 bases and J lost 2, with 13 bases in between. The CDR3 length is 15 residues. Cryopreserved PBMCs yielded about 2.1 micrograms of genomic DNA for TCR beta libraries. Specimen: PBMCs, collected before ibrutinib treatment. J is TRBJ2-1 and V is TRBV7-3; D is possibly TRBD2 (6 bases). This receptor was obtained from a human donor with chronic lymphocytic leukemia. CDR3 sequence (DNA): TGTGCCAGCAGCCCGGGACTTTCTGCCTACAATGAGCAGTTCTTC. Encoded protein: CASSPGLSAYNEQFF.